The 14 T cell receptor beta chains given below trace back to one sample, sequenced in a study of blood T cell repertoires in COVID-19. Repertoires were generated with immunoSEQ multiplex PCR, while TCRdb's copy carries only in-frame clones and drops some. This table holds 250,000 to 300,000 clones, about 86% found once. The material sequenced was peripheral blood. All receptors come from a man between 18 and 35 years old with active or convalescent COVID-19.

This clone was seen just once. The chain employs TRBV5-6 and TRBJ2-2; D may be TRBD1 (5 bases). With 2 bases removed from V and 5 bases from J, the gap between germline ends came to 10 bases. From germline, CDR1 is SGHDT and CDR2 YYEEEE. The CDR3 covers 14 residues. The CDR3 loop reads CASSFAWTTGELFF. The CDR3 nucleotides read TGTGCCAGCAGCTTCGCCTGGACAACCGGGGAGCTGTTTTTT.

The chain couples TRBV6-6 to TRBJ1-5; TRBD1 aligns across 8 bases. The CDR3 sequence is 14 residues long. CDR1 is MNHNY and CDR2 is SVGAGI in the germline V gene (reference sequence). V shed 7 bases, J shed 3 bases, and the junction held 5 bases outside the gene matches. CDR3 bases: TGTGCCAGCAACTTACAGGGGGACAATCAGCCCCAGCATTTT. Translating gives CASNLQGDNQPQHF.

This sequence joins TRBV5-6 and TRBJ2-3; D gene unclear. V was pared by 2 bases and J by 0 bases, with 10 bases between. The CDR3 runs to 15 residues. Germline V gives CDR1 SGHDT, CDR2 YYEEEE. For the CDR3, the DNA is TGTGCCAGCAGCTTTTTTGTTCCTAGCACAGATACGCAGTATTTT. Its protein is CASSFFVPSTDTQYF. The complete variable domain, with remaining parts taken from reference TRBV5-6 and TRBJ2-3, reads DAGVTQSPTHLIKTRGQQVTLRCSPKSGHDTVSWYQQALGQGPQFIFQYYEEEERQRGNFPDRFSGHQFPNYSSELNVNALLLGDSALYLCASSFFVPSTDTQYFGPGTRLTVL.

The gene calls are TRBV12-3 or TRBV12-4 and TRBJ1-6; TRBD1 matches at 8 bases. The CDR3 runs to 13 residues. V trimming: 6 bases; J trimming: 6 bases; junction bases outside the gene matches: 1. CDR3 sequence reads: CASRDRVNSPLHF. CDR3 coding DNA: TGTGCCAGCAGGGACAGGGTTAATTCACCCCTCCACTTT.

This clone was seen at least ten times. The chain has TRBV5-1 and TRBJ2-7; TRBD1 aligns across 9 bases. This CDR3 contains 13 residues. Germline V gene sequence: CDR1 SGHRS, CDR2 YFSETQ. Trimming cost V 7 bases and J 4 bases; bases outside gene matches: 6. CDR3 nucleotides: TGCGCCAGCCGGTGGGGACAGGGATACGAGCAGTACTTC. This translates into CASRWGQGYEQYF.

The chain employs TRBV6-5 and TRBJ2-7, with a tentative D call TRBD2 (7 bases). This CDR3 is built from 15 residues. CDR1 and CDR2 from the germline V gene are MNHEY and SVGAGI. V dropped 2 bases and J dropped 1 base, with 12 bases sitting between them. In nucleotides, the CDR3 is TGTGCCAGCAGTTACGGGGGGGGCGCATCCTACGAGCAGTACTTC. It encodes CASSYGGGASYEQYF.

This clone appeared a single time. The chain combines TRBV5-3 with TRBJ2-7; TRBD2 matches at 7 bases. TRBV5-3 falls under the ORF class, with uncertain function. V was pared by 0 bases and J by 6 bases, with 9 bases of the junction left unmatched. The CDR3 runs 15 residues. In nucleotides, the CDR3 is TGTGCCAGAAGCTTGGTTAGTAGGGAGGGTGGCGAGCAGTACTTC. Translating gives CARSLVSREGGEQYF.

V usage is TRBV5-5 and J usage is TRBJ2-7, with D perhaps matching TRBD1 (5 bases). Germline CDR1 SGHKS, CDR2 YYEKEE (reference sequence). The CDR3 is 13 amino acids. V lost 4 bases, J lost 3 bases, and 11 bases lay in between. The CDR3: CASSQERGYEQYF. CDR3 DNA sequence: TGTGCCAGCAGCCAGGAAAGGGGCTACGAGCAGTACTTC.

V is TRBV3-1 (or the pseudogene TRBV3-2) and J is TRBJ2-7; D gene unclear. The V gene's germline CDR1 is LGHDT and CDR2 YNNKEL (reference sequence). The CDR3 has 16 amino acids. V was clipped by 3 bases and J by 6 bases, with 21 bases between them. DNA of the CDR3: TGTGCCAGCAGCCAGGGCGTTTGGCCTGCAGGTCGCGAGCAGTACTTC. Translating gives CASSQGVWPAGREQYF.

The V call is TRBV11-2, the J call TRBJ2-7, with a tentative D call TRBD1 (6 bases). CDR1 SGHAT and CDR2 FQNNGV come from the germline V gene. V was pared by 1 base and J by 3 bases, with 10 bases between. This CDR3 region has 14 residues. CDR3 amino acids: CASSLGTGNYEQYF. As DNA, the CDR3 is TGTGCCAGCAGCTTAGGAACAGGGAACTACGAGCAGTACTTC.

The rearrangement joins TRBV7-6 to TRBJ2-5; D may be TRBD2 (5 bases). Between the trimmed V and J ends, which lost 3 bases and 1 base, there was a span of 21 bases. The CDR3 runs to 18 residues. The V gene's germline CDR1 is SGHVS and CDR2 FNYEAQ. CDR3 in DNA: TGTGCCAGCAGCTTGGGCCTCTTATCGGCAGGAGGCCAAGAGACCCAGTACTTC. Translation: CASSLGLLSAGGQETQYF. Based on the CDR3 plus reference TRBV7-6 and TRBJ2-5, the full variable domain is GAGVSQSPRYKVTKRGQDVALRCDPISGHVSLYWYRQALGQGPEFLTYFNYEAQQDKSGLPNDRFSAERPEGSISTLTIQRTEQRDSAMYRCASSLGLLSAGGQETQYFGPGTRLLVL.

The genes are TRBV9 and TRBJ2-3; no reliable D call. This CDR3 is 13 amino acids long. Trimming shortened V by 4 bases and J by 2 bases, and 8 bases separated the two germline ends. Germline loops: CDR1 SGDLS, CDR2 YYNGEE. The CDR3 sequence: CASSFHFTDTQYF. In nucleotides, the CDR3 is TGTGCCAGCAGCTTTCATTTCACAGATACGCAGTATTTT.

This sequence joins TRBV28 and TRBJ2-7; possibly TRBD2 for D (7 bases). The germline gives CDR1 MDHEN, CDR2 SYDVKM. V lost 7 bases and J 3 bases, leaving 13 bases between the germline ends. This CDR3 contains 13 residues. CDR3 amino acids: CASKGGGFYEQYF. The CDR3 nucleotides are TGTGCCAGCAAAGGGGGGGGCTTCTACGAGCAGTACTTC.

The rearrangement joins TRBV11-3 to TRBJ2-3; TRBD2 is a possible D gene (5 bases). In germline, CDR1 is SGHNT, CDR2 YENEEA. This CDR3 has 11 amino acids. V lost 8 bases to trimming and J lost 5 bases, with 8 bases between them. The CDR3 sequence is CASGRGDTQYF. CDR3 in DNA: TGTGCCAGCGGTCGGGGAGATACGCAGTATTTT.